One and the same sample provided the 10 T cell receptor beta chains below, sequenced in a study of T cells in Graves' hyperthyroidism and ophthalmopathy. Amplification yielded TCR beta CDR3 regions, with RNA transcripts as the source. Initially, a first-round RT-PCR of the TCR CDR3 employed the HTBI primer set. MiXCR, run by TCRdb on the multiplex PCR reads, gives a single entry per CDR3 protein. This sample carries a few hundred thousand distinct CDR3 sequences, approximately 14% of them seen once, and the ten largest clones take 25% to 35%. Sequenced input: blood. These receptors were taken from a woman between 18 and 29 years old with Graves' hyperthyroidism that later progressed to Graves' ophthalmopathy.

Ten or more counts support this clonotype. This chain uses TRBV7-9 with TRBJ1-1; unclear D gene. This CDR3 has 14 amino acids. Germline V gene data show CDR1 as SEHNR and CDR2 as FQNEAQ (reference sequence). V was cut by 0 bases and J by 5 bases, with 10 bases left in between. The CDR3 bases are TGTGCCAGCAGCTTAGCCCGGGATGTGACTGAAGCTTTCTTT. It yields the protein CASSLARDVTEAFF.

This clonotype was counted at least ten times. The CDR3 protein is CASSLRPPGGEKLFF. The CDR3 DNA sequence: TGTGCCAGCAGTTTACGCCCGCCAGGGGGTGAAAAACTGTTTTTT. V gene TRBV27 combines with J gene TRBJ1-4; 7 positions agree with TRBD1. The V segment lost 2 bases and the J segment 7 bases; nucleotides outside the gene matches: 7. CDR1 and CDR2 (germline): MNHEY, SMNVEV (reference sequence). The CDR3 covers 15 residues.

This chain links TRBV2 with TRBJ1-2; 8 bases are a match to TRBD1. V lost 4 bases and J lost 0; bases outside the gene matches: 7. Looked up from germline, CDR1 is SNHLY and CDR2 is FYNNEI. CDR3 length: 16 residues. CDR3 bases: TGTGCCAGCAGTGTAAGACAGGGGTTTACTAACTATGGCTACACCTTC. This translates into CASSVRQGFTNYGYTF. Drawing the rest from reference TRBV2 and TRBJ1-2, the complete variable domain is EPEVTQTPSHQVTQMGQEVILRCVPISNHLYFYWYRQILGQKVEFLVSFYNNEISEKSEIFDDQFSVERPDGSNFTLKIRSTKLEDSAMYFCASSVRQGFTNYGYTFGSGTRLTVV.

Comments on this clonotype: This may come from a read error, since a much larger clone is one base off. The chain is built from TRBV4-2 and TRBJ2-2; D gene ambiguous. The CDR3 has 13 residues. The germline gives CDR1 LGHNA, CDR2 YNFKEQ. Here the CDR3 reads CVSSHGNTGELFF. CDR3 coding DNA: TGTGTCAGCAGCCACGGGAACACCGGGGAGCTGTTTTTT.

V usage is TRBV10-3 and J usage is TRBJ2-3, with D perhaps TRBD1 or TRBD2 (5 bases each). V was pared by 4 bases and J by 3 bases, with 14 bases between. This CDR3 has 15 residues. The V gene's germline CDR1 is ENHRY and CDR2 SYGVKD. The CDR3 loop is CAISGSGPRTDTQYF. The DNA for the CDR3 is TGTGCCATCAGTGGATCGGGACCTAGGACAGATACGCAGTATTTT.

This clonotype was observed a handful of times. The rearrangement uses TRBV11-2 and TRBJ2-5; 11 nucleotides line up with TRBD2. Germline assignment: CDR1 SGHAT and CDR2 FQNNGV. The J segment lost 4 bases and the V segment lost 1 base, leaving 5 bases of the junction unmatched. This CDR3 comprises 16 residues. The CDR3 loop reads CASSLALAGGGETQYF. CDR3 DNA sequence: TGTGCCAGCAGCTTAGCCCTAGCGGGAGGTGGAGAGACCCAGTACTTC.

For this clonotype: A much larger clone sits a single nucleotide away, making a read error possible. The chain carries TRBV11-2 and TRBJ2-1, with D hard to call. From germline, CDR1 is SGHAT and CDR2 FQNNGV. The CDR3 is 12 residues long. The CDR3 sequence is CANSSIYNEQFF. The CDR3 DNA reads TGTGCCAACAGCTCCATTTACAATGAGCAGTTCTTC.

This clonotype was observed at least ten times. The chain links TRBV7-9 to TRBJ2-7; D might be TRBD1 or TRBD2, each matching 5 bases. Germline lookup yields CDR1 SEHNR and CDR2 FQNEAQ (reference sequence). V dropped 6 bases and J dropped 1 base, with 19 bases sitting between them. There are 16 residues in the CDR3. CDR3 DNA sequence: TGTGCCAGCAGTTTTCTAGGGGAGAGAGGGTCCTACGAGCAGTACTTC. This sequence encodes CASSFLGERGSYEQYF.

This clonotype was counted ten times or more. This chain joins TRBV7-8 and TRBJ2-3; no clear D gene. The CDR3 loop spans 14 amino acids. Trimming pared 3 bases from V and 2 bases from J, leaving 9 bases between. Germline values: CDR1 SGHVS, CDR2 FQNEAQ. The CDR3 sequence: CASSLGSYTDTQYF. The DNA for the CDR3 is TGTGCCAGCAGCTTGGGCAGCTACACAGATACGCAGTATTTT.

The CDR3 here is CSARNLDNEQFF. CDR3 nucleotide sequence: TGCAGTGCTAGGAACCTGGACAATGAGCAGTTCTTC. V is TRBV20-1 and J is TRBJ2-1; D gene unclear. The V gene's germline CDR1 is DFQATT and CDR2 SNEGSKA (reference sequence). V was cut by 3 bases and J by 5 bases, with 8 bases left in between. The CDR3 has 12 amino acids.